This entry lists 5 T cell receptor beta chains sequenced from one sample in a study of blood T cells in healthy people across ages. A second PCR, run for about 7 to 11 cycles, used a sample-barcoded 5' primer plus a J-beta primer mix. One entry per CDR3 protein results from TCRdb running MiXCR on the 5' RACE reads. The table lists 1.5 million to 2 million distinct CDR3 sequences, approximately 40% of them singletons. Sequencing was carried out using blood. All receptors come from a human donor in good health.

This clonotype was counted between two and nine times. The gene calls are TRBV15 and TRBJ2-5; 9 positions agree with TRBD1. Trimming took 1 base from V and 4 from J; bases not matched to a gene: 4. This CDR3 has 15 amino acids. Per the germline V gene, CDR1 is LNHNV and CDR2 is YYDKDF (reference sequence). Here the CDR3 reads CATSRAGQGPETQYF. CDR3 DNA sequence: TGTGCCACCAGCAGAGCGGGACAGGGTCCAGAGACCCAGTACTTC.

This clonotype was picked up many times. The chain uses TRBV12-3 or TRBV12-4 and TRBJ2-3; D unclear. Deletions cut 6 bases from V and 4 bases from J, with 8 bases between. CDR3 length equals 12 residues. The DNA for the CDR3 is TGTGCCAGCAGCTTTAGCCCAGATACGCAGTATTTT. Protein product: CASSFSPDTQYF.

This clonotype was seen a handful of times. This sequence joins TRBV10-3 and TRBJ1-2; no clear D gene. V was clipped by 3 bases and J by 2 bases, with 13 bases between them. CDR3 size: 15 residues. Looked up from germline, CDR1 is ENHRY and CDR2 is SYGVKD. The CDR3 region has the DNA TGTGCCATCAGTGAACCGCCAGACTGGAACTATGGCTACACCTTC. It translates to CAISEPPDWNYGYTF.

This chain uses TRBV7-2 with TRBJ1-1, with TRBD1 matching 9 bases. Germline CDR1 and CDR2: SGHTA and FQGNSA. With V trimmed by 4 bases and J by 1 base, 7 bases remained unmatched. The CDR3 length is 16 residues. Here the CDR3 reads CASSYLGQGTNTEAFF. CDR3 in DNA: TGTGCCAGCAGCTACCTTGGACAGGGGACGAACACTGAAGCTTTCTTT.

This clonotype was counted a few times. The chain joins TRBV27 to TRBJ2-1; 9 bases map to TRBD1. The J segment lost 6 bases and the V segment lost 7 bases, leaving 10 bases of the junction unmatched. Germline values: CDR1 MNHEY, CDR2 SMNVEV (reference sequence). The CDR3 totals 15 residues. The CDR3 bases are TGTGCCAGCACCCCCGTGGGGACAGGGTCCAATGAGCAGTTCTTC. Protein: CASTPVGTGSNEQFF.